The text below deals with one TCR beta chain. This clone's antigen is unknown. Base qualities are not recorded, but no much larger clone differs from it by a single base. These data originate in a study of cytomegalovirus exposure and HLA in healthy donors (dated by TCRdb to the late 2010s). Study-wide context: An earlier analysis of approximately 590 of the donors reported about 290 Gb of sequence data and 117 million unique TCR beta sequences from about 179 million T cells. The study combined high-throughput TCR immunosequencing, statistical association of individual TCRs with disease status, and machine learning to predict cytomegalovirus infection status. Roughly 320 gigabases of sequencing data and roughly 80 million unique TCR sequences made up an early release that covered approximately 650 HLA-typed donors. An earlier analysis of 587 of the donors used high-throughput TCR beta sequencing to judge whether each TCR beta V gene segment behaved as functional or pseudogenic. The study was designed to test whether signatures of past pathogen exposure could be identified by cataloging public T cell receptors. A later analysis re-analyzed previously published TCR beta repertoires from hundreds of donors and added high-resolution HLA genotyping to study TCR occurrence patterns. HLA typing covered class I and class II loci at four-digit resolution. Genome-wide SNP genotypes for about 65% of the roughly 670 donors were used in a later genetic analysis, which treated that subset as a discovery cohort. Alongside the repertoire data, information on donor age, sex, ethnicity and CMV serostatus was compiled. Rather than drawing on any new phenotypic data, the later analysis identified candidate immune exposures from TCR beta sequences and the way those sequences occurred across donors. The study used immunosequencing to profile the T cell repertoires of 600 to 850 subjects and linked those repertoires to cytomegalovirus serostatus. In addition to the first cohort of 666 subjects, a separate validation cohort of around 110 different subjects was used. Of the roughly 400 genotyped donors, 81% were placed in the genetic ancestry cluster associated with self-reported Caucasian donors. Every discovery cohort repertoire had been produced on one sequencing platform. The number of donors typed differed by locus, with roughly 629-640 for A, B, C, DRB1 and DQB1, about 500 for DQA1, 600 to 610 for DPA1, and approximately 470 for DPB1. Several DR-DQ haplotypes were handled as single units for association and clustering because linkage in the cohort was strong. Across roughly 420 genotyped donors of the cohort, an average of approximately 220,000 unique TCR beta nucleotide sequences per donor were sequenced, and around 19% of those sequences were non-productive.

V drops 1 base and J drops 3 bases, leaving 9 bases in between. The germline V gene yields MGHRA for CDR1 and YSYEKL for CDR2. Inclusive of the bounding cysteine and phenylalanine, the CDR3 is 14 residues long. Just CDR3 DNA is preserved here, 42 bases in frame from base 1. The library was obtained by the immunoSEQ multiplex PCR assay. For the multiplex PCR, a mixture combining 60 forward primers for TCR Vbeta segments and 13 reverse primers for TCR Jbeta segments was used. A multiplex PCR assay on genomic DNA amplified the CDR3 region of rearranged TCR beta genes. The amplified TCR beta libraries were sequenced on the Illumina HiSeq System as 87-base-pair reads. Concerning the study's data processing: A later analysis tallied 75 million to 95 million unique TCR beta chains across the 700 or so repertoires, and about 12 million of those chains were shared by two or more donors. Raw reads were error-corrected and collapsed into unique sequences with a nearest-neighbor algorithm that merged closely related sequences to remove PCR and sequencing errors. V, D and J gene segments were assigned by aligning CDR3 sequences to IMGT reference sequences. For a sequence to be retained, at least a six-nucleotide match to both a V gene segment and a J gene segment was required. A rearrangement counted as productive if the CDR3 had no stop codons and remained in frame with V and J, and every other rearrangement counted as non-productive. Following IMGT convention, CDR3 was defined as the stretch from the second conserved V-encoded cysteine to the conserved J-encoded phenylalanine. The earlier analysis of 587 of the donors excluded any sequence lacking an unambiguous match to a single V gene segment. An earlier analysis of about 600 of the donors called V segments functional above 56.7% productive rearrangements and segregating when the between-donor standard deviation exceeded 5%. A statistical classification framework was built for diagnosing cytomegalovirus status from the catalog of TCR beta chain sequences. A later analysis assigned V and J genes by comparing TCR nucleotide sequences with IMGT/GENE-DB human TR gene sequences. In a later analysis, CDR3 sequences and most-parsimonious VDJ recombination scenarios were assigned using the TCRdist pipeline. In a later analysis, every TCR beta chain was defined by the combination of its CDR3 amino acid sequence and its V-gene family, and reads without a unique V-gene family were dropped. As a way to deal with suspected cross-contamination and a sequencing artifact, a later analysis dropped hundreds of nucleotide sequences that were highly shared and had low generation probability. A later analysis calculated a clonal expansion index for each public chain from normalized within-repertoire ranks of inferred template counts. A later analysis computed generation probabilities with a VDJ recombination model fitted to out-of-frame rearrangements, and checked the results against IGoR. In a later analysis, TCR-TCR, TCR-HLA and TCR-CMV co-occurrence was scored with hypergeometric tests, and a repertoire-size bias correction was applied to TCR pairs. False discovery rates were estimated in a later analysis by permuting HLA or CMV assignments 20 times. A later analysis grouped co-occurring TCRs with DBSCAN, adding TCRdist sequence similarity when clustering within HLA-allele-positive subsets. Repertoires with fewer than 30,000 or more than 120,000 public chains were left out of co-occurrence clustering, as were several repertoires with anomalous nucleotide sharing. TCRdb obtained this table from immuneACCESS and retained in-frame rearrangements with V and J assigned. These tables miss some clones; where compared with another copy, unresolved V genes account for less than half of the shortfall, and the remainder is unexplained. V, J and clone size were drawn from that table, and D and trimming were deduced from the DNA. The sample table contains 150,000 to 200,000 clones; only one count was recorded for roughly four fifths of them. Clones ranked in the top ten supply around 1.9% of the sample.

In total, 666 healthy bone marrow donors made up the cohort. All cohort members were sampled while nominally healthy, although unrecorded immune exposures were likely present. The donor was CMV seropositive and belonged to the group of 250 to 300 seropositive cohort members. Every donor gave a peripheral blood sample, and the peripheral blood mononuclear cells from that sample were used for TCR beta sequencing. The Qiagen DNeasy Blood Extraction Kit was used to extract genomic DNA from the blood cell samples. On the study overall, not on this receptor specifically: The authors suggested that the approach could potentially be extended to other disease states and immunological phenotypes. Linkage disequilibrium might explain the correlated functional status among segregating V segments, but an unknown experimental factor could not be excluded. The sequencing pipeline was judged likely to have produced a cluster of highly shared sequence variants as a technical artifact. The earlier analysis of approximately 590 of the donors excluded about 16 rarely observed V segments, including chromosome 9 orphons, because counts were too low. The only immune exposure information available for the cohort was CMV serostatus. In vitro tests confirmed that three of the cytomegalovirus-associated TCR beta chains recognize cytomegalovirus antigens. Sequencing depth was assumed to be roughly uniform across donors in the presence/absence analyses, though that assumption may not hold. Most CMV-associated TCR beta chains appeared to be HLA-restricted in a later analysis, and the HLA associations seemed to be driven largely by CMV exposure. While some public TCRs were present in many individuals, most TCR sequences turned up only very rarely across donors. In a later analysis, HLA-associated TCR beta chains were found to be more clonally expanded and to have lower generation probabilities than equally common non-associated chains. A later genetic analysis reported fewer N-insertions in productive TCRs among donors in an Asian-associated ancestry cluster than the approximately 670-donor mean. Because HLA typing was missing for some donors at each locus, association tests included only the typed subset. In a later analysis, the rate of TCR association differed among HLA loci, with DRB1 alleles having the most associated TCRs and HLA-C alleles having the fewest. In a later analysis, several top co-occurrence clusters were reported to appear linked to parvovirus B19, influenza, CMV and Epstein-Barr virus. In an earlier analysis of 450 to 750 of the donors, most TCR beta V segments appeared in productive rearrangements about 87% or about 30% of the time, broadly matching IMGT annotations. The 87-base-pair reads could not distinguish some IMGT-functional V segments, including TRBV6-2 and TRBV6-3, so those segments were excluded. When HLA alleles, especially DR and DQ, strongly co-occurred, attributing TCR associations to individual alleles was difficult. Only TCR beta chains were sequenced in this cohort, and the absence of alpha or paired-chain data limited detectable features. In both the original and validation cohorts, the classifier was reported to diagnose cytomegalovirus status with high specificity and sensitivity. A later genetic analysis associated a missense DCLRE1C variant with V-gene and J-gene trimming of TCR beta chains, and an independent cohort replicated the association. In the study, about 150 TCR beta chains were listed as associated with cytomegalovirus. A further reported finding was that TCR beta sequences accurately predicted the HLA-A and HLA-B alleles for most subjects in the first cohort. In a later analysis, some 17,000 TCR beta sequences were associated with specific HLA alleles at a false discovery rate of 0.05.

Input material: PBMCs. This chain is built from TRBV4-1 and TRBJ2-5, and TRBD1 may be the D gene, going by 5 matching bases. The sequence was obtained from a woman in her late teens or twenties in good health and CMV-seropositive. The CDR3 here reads CASSQGGSKETQYF. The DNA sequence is TGCGCCAGCAGCCAAGGGGGCAGTAAAGAGACCCAGTACTTC.